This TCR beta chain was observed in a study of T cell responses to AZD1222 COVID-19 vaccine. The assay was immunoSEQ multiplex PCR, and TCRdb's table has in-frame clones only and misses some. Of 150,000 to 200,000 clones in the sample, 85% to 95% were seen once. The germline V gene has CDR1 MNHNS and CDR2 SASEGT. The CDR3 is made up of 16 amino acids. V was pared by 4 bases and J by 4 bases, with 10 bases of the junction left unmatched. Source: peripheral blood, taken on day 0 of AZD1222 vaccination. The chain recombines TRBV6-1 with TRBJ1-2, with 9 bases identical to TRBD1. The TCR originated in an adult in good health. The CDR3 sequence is CASSASNRGLRYGYTF. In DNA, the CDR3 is TGTGCCAGCAGTGCCTCTAACAGGGGGCTTCGCTATGGCTACACCTTC.